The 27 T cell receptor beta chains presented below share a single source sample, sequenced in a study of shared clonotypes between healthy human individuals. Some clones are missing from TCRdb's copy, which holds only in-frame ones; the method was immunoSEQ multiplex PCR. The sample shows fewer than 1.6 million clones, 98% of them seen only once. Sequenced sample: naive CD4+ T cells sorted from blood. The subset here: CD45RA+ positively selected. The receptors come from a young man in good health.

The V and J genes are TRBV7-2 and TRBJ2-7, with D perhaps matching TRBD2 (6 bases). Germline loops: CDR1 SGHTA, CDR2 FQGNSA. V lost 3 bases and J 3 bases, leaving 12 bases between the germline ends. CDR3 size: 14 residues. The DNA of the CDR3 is TGTGCCAGCAGCTTTCCGGGAGTCTTCTACGAGCAGTACTTC. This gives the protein CASSFPGVFYEQYF.

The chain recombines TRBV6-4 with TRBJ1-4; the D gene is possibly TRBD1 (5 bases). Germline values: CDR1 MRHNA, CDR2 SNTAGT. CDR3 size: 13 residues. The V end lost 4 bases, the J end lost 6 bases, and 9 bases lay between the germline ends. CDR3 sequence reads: CASSGQPHEKLFF. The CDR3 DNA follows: TGTGCCAGCAGTGGACAGCCTCATGAAAAACTGTTTTTT.

This chain's CDR3 is CASSGLGLSEQFF. The CDR3 DNA is TGCGCCAGTAGCGGGTTAGGCTTAAGTGAGCAGTTCTTC. The chain links TRBV4-1 to TRBJ2-1; the match to TRBD2 covers 7 bases. CDR1 MGHRA and CDR2 YSYEKL come from the germline V gene. The ends lost 9 bases at V and 9 bases at J; junction bases unmatched: 11. The CDR3 contains 13 residues.

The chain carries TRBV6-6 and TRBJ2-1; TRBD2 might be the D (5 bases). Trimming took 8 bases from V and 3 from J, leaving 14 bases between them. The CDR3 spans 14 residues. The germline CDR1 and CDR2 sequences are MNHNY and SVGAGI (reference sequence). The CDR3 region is CASCRTSNYNEQFF. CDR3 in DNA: TGTGCCAGCTGCCGGACTTCTAACTACAATGAGCAGTTCTTC.

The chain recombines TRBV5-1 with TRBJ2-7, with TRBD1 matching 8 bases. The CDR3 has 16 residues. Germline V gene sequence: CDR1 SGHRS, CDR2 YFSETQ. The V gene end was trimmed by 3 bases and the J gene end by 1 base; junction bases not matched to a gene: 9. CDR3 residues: CASSSIPGQESYEQYF. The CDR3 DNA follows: TGCGCCAGCAGCTCGATACCGGGACAGGAATCCTACGAGCAGTACTTC.

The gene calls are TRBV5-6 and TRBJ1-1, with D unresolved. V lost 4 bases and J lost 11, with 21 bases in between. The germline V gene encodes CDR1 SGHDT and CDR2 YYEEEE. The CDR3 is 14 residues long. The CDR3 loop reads CASSREGVVRGAFF. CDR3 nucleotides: TGTGCCAGCAGCAGAGAAGGTGTAGTTAGAGGTGCTTTCTTT. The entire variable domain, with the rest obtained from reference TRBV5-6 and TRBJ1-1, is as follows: DAGVTQSPTHLIKTRGQQVTLRCSPKSGHDTVSWYQQALGQGPQFIFQYYEEEERQRGNFPDRFSGHQFPNYSSELNVNALLLGDSALYLCASSREGVVRGAFFGQGTRLTVV.

In DNA form, the CDR3 reads TGTGCCAGCAGGGCAGGGCATGGGTCAGATACGCAGTATTTT. It is translated as CASRAGHGSDTQYF. The V call is TRBV6-5, the J call TRBJ2-3, with D perhaps matching TRBD1 (5 bases). The V end lost 6 bases, the J end lost 4 bases, and 14 bases lay between the germline ends. The CDR3 loop spans 14 amino acids. The germline V gene encodes CDR1 MNHEY and CDR2 SVGAGI.

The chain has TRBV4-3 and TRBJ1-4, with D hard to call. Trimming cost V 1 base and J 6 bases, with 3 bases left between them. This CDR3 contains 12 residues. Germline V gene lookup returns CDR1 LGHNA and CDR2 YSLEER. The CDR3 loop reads CASSQVDEKLFF. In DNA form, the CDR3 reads TGCGCCAGCAGCCAAGTCGATGAAAAACTGTTTTTT.

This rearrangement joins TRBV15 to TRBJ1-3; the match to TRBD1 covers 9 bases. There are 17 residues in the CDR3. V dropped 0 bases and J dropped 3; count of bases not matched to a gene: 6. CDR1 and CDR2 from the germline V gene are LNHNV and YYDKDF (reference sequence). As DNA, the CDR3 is TGTGCCACCAGCAGAGATCAGGGGACAGGGCTTGGAAACACCATATATTTT. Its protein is CATSRDQGTGLGNTIYF.

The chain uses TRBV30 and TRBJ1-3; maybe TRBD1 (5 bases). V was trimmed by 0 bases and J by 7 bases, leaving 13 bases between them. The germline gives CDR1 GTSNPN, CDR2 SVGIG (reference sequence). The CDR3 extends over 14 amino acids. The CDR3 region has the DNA TGTGCCTGGAGTGTAAATCCTTCAGGGAACACCATATATTTT. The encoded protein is CAWSVNPSGNTIYF.

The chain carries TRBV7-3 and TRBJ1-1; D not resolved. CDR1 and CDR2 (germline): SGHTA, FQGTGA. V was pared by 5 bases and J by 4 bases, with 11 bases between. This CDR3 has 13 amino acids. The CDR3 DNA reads TGTGCCAGCAGCCCCACGGGCGGCACTGAAGCTTTCTTT. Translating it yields CASSPTGGTEAFF. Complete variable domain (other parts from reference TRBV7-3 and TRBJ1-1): GAGVSQTPSNKVTEKGKYVELRCDPISGHTALYWYRQSLGQGPEFLIYFQGTGAADDSGLPNDRFFAVRPEGSVSTLKIQRTERGDSAVYLCASSPTGGTEAFFGQGTRLTVV.

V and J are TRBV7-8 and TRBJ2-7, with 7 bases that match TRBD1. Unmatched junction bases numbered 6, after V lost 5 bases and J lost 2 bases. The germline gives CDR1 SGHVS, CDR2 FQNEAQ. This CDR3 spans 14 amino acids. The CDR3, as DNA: TGTGCCAGCAGCACCGGACAGGTCCCCTACGAGCAGTACTTC. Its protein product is CASSTGQVPYEQYF.

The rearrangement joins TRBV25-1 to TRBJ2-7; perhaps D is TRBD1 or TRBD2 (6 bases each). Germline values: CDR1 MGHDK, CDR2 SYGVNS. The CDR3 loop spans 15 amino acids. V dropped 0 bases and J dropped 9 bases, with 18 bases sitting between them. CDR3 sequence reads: CASSEYGRGGRGQYF. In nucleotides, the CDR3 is TGTGCCAGCAGTGAATATGGCAGGGGTGGGCGGGGGCAGTACTTC.

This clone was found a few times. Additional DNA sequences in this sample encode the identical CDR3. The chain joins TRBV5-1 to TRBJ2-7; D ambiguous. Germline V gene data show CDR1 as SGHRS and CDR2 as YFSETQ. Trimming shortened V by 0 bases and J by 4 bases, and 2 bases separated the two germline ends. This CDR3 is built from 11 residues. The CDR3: CASSLGYEQYF. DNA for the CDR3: TGCGCCAGCAGCTTGGGATACGAGCAGTACTTC.

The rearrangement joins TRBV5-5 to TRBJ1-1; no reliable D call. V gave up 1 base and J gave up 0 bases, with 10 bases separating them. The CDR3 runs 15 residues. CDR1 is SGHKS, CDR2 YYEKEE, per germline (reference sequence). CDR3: CASSLSAGMNTEAFF. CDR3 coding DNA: TGTGCCAGCAGCTTGTCGGCAGGTATGAACACTGAAGCTTTCTTT.

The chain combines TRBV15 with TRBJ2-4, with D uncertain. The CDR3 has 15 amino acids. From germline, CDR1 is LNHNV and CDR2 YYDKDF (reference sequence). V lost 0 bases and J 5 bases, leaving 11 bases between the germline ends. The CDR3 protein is CATSRDLGWENIQYF. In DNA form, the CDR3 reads TGTGCCACCAGCAGAGATCTCGGGTGGGAAAACATTCAGTACTTC.

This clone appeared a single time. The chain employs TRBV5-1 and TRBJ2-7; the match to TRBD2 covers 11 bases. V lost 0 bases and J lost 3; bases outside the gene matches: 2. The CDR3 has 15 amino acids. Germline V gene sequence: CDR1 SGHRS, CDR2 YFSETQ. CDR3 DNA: TGCGCCAGCAGCTTGGAACTAGCGGGAGTCTACGAGCAGTACTTC. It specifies CASSLELAGVYEQYF.

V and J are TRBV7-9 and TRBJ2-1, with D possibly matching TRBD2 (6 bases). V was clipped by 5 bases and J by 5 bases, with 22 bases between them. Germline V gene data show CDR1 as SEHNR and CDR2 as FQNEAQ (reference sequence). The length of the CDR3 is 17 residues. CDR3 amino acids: CASSMNEGLARHNEQFF. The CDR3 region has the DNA TGTGCCAGCAGCATGAATGAGGGGCTAGCGCGACACAATGAGCAGTTCTTC.

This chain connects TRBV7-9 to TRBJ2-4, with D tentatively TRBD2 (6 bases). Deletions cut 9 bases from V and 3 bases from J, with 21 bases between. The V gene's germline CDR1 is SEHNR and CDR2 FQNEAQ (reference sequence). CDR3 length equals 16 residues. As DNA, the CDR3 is TGTGCCAGTAGCGTAGCGGTAGGGTTGGGCAAAAACATTCAGTACTTC. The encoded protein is CASSVAVGLGKNIQYF. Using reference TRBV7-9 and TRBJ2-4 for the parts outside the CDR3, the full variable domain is DTGVSQNPRHKITKRGQNVTFRCDPISEHNRLYWYRQTLGQGPEFLTYFQNEAQLEKSRLLSDRFSAERPKGSFSTLEIQRTEQGDSAMYLCASSVAVGLGKNIQYFGAGTRLSVL.

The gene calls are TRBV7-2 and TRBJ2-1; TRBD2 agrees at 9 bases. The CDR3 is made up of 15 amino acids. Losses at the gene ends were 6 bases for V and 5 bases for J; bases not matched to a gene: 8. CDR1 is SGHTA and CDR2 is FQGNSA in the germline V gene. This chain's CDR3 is CASRGSSGSHNEQFF. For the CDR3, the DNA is TGTGCCAGCAGGGGGAGTAGCGGGAGCCACAATGAGCAGTTCTTC. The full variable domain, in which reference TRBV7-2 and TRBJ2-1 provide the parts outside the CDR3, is GAGVSQSPSNKVTEKGKDVELRCDPISGHTALYWYRQSLGQGLEFLIYFQGNSAPDKSGLPSDRFSAERTGGSVSTLTIQRTQQEDSAVYLCASRGSSGSHNEQFFGPGTRLTVL.

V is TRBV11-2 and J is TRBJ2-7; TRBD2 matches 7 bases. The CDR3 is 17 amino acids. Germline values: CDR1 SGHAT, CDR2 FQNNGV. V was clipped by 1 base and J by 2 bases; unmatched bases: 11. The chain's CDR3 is CASSLGGGRGRAYEQYF. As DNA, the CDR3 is TGTGCCAGCAGCTTAGGTGGAGGGAGGGGTCGAGCCTACGAGCAGTACTTC.

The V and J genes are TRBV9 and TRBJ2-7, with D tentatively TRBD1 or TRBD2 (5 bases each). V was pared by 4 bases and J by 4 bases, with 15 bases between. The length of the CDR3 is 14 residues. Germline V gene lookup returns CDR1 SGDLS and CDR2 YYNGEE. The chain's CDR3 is CASSSGLFGYEQYF. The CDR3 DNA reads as TGTGCCAGCAGCTCGGGGCTATTTGGTTACGAGCAGTACTTC.

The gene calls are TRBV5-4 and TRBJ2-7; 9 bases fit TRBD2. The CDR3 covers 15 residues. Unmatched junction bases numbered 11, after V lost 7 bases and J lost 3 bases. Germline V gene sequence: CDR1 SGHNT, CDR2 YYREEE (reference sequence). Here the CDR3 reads CASGLLLTSGYEQYF. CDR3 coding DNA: TGTGCCAGCGGACTCCTGCTGACTAGCGGCTACGAGCAGTACTTC.

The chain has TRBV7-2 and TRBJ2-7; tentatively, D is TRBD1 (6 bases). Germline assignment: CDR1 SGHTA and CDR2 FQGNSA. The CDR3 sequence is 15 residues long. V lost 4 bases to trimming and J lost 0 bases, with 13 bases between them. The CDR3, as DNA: TGTGCCAGCAGCTCAGGGGCAGGATACTCCTACGAGCAGTACTTC. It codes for CASSSGAGYSYEQYF. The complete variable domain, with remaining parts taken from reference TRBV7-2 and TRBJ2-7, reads GAGVSQSPSNKVTEKGKDVELRCDPISGHTALYWYRQSLGQGLEFLIYFQGNSAPDKSGLPSDRFSAERTGGSVSTLTIQRTQQEDSAVYLCASSSGAGYSYEQYFGPGTRLTVT.

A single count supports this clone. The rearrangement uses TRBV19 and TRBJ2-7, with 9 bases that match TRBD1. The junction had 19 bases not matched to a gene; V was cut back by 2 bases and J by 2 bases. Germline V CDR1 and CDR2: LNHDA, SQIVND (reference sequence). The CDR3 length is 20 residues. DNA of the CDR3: TGTGCCAGTAGTATATTCCCTAGTCCCGGGACAGGGAGGCGGGCCTACGAGCAGTACTTC. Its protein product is CASSIFPSPGTGRRAYEQYF.

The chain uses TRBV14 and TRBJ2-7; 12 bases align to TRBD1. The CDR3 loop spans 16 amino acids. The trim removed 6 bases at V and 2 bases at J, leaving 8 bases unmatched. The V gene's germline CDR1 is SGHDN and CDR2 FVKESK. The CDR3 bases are TGTGCCAGCAGTCTTTCTCGGGACAGGGGGCCCTACGAGCAGTACTTC. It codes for CASSLSRDRGPYEQYF.

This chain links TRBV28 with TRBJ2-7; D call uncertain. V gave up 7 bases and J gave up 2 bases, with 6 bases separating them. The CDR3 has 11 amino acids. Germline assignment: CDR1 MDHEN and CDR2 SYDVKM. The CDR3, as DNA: TGTGCCAGCAAACGTCCCTACGAGCAGTACTTC. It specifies CASKRPYEQYF.